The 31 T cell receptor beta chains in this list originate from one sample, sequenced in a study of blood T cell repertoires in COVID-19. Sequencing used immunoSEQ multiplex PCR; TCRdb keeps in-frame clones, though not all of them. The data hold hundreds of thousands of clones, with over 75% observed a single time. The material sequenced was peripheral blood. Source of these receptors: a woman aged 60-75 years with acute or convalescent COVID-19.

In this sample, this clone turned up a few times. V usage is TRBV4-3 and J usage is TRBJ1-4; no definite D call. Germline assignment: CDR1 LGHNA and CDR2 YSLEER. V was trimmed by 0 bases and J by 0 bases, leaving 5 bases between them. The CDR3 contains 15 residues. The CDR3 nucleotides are TGCGCCAGCAGCCAAGATAAAACAACTAATGAAAAACTGTTTTTT. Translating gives CASSQDKTTNEKLFF.

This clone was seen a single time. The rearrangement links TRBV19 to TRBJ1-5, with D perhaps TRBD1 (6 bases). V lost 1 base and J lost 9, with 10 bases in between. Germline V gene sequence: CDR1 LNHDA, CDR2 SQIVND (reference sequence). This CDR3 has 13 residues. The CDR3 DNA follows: TGTGCCAGTAGTATAGGGGGGCGGCCGCCCCAGCATTTT. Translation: CASSIGGRPPQHF.

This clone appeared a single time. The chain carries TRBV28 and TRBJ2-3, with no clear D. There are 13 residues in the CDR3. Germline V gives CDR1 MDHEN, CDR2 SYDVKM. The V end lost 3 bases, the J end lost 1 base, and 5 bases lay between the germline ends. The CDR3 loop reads CASSFRGTDTQYF. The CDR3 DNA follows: TGTGCCAGCAGTTTTCGAGGCACAGATACGCAGTATTTT.

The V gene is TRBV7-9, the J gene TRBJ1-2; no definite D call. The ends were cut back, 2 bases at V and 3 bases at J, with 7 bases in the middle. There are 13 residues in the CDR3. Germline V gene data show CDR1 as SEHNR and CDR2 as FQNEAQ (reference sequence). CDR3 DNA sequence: TGTGCCAGCAGCTTACGATCAGACTATGGCTACACCTTC. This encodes CASSLRSDYGYTF.

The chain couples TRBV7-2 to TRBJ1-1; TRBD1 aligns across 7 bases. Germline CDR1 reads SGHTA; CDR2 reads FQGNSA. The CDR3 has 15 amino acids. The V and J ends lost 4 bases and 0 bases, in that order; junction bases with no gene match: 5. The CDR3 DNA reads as TGTGCCAGCAGCTACTCGGGACAGTTGAACACTGAAGCTTTCTTT. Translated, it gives CASSYSGQLNTEAFF.

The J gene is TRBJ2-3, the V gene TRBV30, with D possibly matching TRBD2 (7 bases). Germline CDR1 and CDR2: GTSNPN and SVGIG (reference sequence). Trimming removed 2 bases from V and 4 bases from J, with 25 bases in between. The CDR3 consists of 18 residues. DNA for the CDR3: TGTGCCTGGAGTCACGCCACTATGGGGGGCGGGAGTGCAGATACGCAGTATTTT. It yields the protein CAWSHATMGGGSADTQYF.

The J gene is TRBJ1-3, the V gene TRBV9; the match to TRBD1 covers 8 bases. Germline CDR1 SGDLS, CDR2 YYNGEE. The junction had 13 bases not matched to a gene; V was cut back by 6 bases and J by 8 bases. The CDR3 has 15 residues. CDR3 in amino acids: CASTPRGQGADTIYF. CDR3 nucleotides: TGTGCCAGCACCCCCAGGGGGCAGGGGGCAGACACCATATATTTT.

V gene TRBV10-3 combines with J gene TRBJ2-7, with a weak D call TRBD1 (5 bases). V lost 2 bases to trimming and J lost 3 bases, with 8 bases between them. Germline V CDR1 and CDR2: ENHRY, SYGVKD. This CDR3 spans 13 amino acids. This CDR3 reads CAISEGAYYEQYF. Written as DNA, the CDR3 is TGTGCCATCAGTGAGGGGGCGTACTACGAGCAGTACTTC.

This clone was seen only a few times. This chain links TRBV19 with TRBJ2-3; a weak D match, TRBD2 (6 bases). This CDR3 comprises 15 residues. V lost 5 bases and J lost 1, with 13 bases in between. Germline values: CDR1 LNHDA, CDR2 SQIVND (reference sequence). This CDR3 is CASSRLGGGTDTQYF. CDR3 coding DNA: TGTGCCAGTAGTCGTCTGGGCGGGGGCACAGATACGCAGTATTTT.

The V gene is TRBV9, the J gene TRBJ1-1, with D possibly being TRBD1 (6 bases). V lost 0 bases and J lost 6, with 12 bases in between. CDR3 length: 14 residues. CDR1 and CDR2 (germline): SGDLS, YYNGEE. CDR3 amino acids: CASSVGQVGAEAFF. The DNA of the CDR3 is TGTGCCAGCAGCGTAGGACAGGTAGGCGCTGAAGCTTTCTTT.

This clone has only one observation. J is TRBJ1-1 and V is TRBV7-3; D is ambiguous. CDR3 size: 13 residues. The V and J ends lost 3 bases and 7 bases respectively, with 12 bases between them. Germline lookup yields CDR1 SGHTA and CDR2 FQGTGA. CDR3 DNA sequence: TGTGCCAGCAGCTTCTTTGTCGGGAGTGAAGCTTTCTTT. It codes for CASSFFVGSEAFF.

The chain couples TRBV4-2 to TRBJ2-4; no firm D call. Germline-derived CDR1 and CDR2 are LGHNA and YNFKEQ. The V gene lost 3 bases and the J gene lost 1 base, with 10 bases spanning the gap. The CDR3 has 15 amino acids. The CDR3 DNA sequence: TGTGCCAGCAGCCAGTACCAGGATGCCAAAAACATTCAGTACTTC. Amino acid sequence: CASSQYQDAKNIQYF.

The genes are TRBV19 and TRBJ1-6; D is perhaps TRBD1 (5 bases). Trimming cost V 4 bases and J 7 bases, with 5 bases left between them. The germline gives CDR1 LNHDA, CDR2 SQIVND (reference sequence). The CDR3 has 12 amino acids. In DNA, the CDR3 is TGTGCCAGTAGTACAGGGAATTCACCCCTCCACTTT. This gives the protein CASSTGNSPLHF. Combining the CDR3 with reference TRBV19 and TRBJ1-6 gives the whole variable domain DGGITQSPKYLFRKEGQNVTLSCEQNLNHDAMYWYRQDPGQGLRLIYYSQIVNDFQKGDIAEGYSVSREKKESFPLTVTSAQKNPTAFYLCASSTGNSPLHFGNGTRLTVT.

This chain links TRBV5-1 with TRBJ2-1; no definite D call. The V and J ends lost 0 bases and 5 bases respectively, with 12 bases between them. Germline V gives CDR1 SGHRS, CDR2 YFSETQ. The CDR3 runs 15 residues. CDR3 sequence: CASSLAGSANNEQFF. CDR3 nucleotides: TGCGCCAGCAGCTTGGCCGGAAGCGCGAACAATGAGCAGTTCTTC. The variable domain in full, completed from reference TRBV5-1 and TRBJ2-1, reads KAGVTQTPRYLIKTRGQQVTLSCSPISGHRSVSWYQQTPGQGLQFLFEYFSETQRNKGNFPGRFSGRQFSNSRSEMNVSTLELGDSALYLCASSLAGSANNEQFFGPGTRLTVL.

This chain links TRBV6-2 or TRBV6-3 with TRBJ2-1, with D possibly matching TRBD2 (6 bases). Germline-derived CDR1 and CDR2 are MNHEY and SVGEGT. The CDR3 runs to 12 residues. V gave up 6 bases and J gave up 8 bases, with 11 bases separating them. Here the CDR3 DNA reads TGTGCCAGCAGCCGGACTACTCATGAGCAGTTCTTC. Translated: CASSRTTHEQFF.

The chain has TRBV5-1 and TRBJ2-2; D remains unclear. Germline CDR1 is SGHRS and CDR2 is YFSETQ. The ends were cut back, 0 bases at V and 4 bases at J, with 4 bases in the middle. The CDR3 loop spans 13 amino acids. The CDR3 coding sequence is TGCGCCAGCAGCTTGGAGCTCACCGGGGAGCTGTTTTTT. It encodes CASSLELTGELFF. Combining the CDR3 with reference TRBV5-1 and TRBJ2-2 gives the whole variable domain KAGVTQTPRYLIKTRGQQVTLSCSPISGHRSVSWYQQTPGQGLQFLFEYFSETQRNKGNFPGRFSGRQFSNSRSEMNVSTLELGDSALYLCASSLELTGELFFGEGSRLTVL.

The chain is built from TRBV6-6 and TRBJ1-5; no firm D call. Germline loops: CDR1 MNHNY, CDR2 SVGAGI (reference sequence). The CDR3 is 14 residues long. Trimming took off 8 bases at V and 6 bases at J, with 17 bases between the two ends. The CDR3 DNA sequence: TGTGCCAGCTCTAACGGAGGCCTGGGTCAGCCCCAGCATTTT. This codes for CASSNGGLGQPQHF.

CDR3 residues: CATSRDSGQYQETQYF. Written as DNA, the CDR3 is TGTGCCACCAGCAGAGATTCCGGACAGTACCAAGAGACCCAGTACTTC. V usage is TRBV15 and J usage is TRBJ2-5; tentative D call: TRBD1 (6 bases). Trimming removed 0 bases at V and 0 bases at J, with 11 bases between. Germline V gene data show CDR1 as LNHNV and CDR2 as YYDKDF (reference sequence). This CDR3 region has 16 residues.

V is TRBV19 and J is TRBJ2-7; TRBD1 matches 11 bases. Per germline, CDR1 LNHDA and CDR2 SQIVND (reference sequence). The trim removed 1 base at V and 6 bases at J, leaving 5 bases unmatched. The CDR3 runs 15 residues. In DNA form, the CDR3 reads TGTGCCAGTAGTATAGGCGGACAGGGGGCTGGCGAGCAGTACTTC. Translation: CASSIGGQGAGEQYF.

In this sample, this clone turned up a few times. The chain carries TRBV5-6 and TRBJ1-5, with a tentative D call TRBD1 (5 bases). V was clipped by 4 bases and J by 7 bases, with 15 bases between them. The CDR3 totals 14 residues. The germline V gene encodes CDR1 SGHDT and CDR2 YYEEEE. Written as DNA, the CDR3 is TGTGCCAGCAGCAAAGCCGGGACTCGGCAGCCCCAGCATTTT. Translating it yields CASSKAGTRQPQHF.

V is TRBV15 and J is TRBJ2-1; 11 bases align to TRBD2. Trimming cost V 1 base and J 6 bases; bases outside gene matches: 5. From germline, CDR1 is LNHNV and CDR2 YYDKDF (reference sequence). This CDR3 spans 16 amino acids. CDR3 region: CATSRGGLADPNEQFF. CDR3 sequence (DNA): TGTGCCACCAGCAGAGGGGGACTAGCGGACCCCAATGAGCAGTTCTTC.

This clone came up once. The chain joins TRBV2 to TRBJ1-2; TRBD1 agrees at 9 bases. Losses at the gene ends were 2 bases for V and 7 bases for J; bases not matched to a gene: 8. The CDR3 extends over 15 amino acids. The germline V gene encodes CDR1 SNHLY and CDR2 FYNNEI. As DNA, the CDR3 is TGTGCCAGCAGTGAATACCCGGACAGGGGAGGTGGCTACACCTTC. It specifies CASSEYPDRGGGYTF.

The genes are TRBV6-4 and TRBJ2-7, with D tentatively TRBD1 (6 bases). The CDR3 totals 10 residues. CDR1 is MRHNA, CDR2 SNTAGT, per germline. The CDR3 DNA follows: TGTCGGGCAGGGGATGACGAGCAGTACTTC. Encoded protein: CRAGDDEQYF.

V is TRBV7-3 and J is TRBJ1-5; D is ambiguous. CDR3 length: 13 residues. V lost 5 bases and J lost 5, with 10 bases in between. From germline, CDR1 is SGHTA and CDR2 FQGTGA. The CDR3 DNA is TGTGCCAGCAGCCTTACGGGGTATCAGCCCCAGCATTTT. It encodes CASSLTGYQPQHF.

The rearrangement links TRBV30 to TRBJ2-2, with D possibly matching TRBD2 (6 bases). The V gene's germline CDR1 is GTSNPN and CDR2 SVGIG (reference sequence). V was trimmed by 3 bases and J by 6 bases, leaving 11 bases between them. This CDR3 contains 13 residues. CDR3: CAWSGDFSGELFF. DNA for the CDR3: TGTGCCTGGAGCGGGGACTTTTCCGGGGAGCTGTTTTTT.

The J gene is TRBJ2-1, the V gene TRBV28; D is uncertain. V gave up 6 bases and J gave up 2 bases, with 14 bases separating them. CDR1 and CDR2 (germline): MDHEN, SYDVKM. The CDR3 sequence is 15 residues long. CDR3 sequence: CASRPERHTYNEQFF. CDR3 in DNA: TGTGCCAGCAGGCCCGAGCGCCACACCTACAATGAGCAGTTCTTC.

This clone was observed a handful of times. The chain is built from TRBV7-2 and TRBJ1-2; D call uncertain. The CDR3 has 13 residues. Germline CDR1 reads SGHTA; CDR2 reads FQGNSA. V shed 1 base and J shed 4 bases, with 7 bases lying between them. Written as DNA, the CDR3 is TGTGCCAGCAGCTTAGGCGGCGCCTATGGCTACACCTTC. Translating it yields CASSLGGAYGYTF.

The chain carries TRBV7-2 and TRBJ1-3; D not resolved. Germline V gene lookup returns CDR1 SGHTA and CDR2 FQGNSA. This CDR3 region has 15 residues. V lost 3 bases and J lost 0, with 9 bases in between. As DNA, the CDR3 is TGTGCCAGCAGCTTTGACACGTCCTCTGGAAACACCATATATTTT. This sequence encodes CASSFDTSSGNTIYF.

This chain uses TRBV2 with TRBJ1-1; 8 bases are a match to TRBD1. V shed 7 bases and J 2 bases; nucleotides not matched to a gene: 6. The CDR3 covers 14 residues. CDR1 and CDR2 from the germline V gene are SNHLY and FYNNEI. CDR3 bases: TGTGCCAGCAATTACGGACAGGGAAACACTGAAGCTTTCTTT. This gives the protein CASNYGQGNTEAFF. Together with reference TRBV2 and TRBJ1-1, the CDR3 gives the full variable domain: EPEVTQTPSHQVTQMGQEVILRCVPISNHLYFYWYRQILGQKVEFLVSFYNNEISEKSEIFDDQFSVERPDGSNFTLKIRSTKLEDSAMYFCASNYGQGNTEAFFGQGTRLTVV.

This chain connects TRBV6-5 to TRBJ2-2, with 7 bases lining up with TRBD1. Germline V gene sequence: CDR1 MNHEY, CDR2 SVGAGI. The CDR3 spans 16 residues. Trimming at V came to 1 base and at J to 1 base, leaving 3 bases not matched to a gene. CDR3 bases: TGTGCCAGCAGTTACTTGGGGACAGTGAACACCGGGGAGCTGTTTTTT. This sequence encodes CASSYLGTVNTGELFF.

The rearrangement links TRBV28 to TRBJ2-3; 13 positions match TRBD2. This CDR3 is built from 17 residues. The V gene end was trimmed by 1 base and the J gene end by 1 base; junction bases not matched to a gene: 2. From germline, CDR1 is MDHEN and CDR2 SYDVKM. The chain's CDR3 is CASSLFGLAGGTDTQYF. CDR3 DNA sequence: TGTGCCAGCAGTTTATTCGGACTAGCGGGGGGCACAGATACGCAGTATTTT.